This is a list of T cell receptor beta chains from one sample in a study of resident and recirculating memory T cells in vitiligo. Profiling relied on immunoSEQ multiplex PCR, and the TCRdb table lists in-frame clones only, not all of them. The data contain around 38,000 clones, roughly 91% of them singletons. Sequencing input: blood. These receptors originate from a male donor with vitiligo. CDR3s include the opening cysteine and the closing phenylalanine or tryptophan. A D gene is named only where the DNA matches it firmly. Size values are once, few and many counts, or a class for expanded clones, and some rows have none.

d_gene	j_gene	abundance	v_gene	CDR3aa	CDR3nt
TRBD1	TRBJ1-2	.	TRBV4-3	CASSQDRQGALGYTF	TGCGCCAGCAGCCAAGATCGACAGGGGGCGCTTGGCTACACCTTC
.	TRBJ1-5	.	TRBV2	CASSGGRGEGQPQHF	TGTGCCAGCAGTGGAGGGAGGGGGGAAGGGCAGCCCCAGCATTTT
TRBD2	TRBJ2-3	.	TRBV7-2	CASSLASSGGITDTQYF	TGTGCCAGCAGCTTAGCGAGTAGCGGGGGGATCACAGATACGCAGTATTTT
TRBD2	TRBJ2-1	once	TRBV7-6	CASSLAENPPGVGGNEQFF	TGTGCCAGCAGCTTAGCTGAGAATCCTCCCGGGGTGGGGGGGAATGAGCAGTTCTTC
.	TRBJ2-5	.	TRBV7-6	CASSFGTGRGETQYF	TGTGCCAGCAGCTTCGGGACTGGCCGCGGGGAGACCCAGTACTTC
.	TRBJ1-6	.	TRBV21-1	CASRPNNGTMNTDSPLHF	TGTGCCAGCAGACCGAATAACGGGACAATGAATACTGATTCACCCCTCCACTTT
.	TRBJ1-1	once	TRBV28	CASTAQRNTEAFF	TGTGCCAGCACGGCACAGAGGAACACTGAAGCTTTCTTT
TRBD2	TRBJ2-1	.	TRBV5-1	CATKLAGAHNEQFF	TGCGCCACCAAACTAGCGGGGGCCCACAATGAGCAGTTCTTC
.	TRBJ2-7	.	TRBV7-2	CASSLEWGEAYEQYF	TGTGCCAGCAGCCTAGAGTGGGGGGAAGCCTACGAGCAGTACTTC
.	TRBJ1-5	.	TRBV4-2	CASSRHSKGDSNQPQHF	TGTGCCAGCAGCCGCCACTCAAAGGGGGATAGCAATCAGCCCCAGCATTTT